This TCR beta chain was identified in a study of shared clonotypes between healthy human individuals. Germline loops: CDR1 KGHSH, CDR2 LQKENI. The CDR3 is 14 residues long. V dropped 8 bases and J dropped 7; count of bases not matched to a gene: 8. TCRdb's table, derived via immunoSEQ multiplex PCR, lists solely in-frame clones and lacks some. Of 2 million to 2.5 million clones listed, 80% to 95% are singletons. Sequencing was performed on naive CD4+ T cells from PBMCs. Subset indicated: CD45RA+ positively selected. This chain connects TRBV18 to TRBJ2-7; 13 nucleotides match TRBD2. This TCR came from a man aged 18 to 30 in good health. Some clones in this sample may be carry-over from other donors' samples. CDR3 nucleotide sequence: TGTGCCAGCCAACCGGGACTAGCGGGAAGGGAGCAGTACTTC. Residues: CASQPGLAGREQYF. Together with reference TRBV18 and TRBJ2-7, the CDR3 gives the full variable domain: NAGVMQNPRHLVRRRGQEARLRCSPMKGHSHVYWYRQLPEEGLKFMVYLQKENIIDESGMPKERFSAEFPKEGPSILRIQQVVRGDSAAYFCASQPGLAGREQYFGPGTRLTVT.